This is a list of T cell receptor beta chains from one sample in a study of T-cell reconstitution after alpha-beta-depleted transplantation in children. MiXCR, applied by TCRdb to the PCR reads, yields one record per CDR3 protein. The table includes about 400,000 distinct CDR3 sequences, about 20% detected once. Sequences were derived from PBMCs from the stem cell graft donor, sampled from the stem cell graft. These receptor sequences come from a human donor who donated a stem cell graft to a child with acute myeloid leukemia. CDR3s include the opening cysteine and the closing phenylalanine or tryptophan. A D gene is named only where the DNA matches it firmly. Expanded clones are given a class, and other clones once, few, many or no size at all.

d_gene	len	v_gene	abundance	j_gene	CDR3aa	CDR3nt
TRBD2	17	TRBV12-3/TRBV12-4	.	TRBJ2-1	CASSLGRLAMRGDEQFF	TGTGCCAGCAGTTTAGGGAGACTAGCGATGAGGGGCGATGAGCAGTTCTTC
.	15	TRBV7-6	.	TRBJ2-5	CASSLRRTGQETQYF	TGTGCCAGCAGCTTACGGCGGACCGGCCAAGAGACCCAGTACTTC
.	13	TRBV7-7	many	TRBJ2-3	CASSQDWTDTQYF	TGTGCCAGCAGCCAGGACTGGACAGATACGCAGTATTTT
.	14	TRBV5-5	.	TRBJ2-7	CASSLAAGDYEQYF	TGTGCCAGCAGCTTGGCGGCAGGGGACTACGAGCAGTACTTC
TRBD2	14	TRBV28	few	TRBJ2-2	CASSRLAEDGELFF	TGTGCCAGCAGCCGACTAGCGGAAGACGGGGAGCTGTTTTTT
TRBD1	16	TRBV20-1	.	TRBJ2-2	CSARDPGQGARRELFF	TGCAGTGCTAGAGATCCGGGACAGGGGGCTCGCAGGGAGCTGTTTTTT
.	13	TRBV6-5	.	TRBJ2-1	CASSYSDHNEQFF	TGTGCCAGCAGTTACTCCGACCACAATGAGCAGTTCTTC
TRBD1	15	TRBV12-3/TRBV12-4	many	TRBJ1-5	CASSPDRGVNQPQHF	TGTGCCAGCAGTCCCGACAGGGGAGTCAATCAGCCCCAGCATTTT
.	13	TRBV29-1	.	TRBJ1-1	CSVGVLSDTEAFF	TGCAGCGTGGGGGTTCTTTCCGACACTGAAGCTTTCTTT
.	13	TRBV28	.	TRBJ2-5	CASSSNRVETQYF	TGTGCCAGCAGTTCAAACAGGGTCGAGACCCAGTACTTC
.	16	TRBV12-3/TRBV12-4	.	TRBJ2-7	CASSLAGAAHPLVQYF	TGTGCCAGCAGTTTAGCTGGGGCGGCCCACCCCCTAGTCCAGTACTTC
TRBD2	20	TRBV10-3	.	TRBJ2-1	CAISAGTSGLVGSSYNEQFF	TGTGCCATCAGTGCCGGGACTAGCGGGCTGGTGGGCAGCTCCTACAATGAGCAGTTCTTC
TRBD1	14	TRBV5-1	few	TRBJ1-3	CASSHGTDGNTIYF	TGCGCCAGCAGTCACGGGACAGATGGAAACACCATATATTTT
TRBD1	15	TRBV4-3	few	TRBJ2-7	CASSQGTGSYYEQYF	TGCGCCAGCAGCCAGGGGACAGGGAGTTACTACGAGCAGTACTTC
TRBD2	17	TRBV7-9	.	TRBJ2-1	CASSLALASGPYNEQFF	TGTGCCAGCAGCTTAGCGCTAGCTAGCGGGCCTTACAATGAGCAGTTCTTC
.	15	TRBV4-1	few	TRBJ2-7	CASSQGIGIEHEQYF	TGCGCCAGCAGCCAAGGTATTGGGATTGAACACGAGCAGTACTTC
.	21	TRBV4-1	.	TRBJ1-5	CASSQDLGVRAAQYSNQPQHF	TGCGCCAGCAGCCAAGATTTGGGTGTCCGGGCAGCGCAGTATAGCAATCAGCCCCAGCATTTT
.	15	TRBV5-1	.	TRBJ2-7	CASSFRDAPLYEQYF	TGCGCCAGCAGCTTCCGGGACGCACCTCTCTACGAGCAGTACTTC
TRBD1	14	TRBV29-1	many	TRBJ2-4	CSVVQGTAKNIQYF	TGCAGCGTTGTCCAGGGGACAGCAAAAAACATTCAGTACTTC
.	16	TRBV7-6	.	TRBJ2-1	CASSLRAGFSYNEQFF	TGTGCCAGCAGCTTAAGGGCGGGCTTCTCCTACAATGAGCAGTTCTTC
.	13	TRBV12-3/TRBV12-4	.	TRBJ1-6	CASSLGKTPPLHF	TGTGCCAGCAGTTTAGGCAAAACTCCACCCCTCCACTTT
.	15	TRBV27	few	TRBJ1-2	CASSLTAATNYGYTF	TGTGCCAGCAGTTTAACGGCAGCGACTAACTATGGCTACACCTTC
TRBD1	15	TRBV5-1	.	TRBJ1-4	CASSPPGQRNEKLFF	TGCGCCAGCAGCCCCCCGGGACAGCGAAATGAAAAACTGTTTTTT
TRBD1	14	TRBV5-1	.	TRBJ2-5	CASKEQGFGETQYF	TGCGCCAGCAAAGAACAGGGGTTTGGAGAGACCCAGTACTTC
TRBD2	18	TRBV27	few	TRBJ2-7	CASSLVTPGLAGIHEQYF	TGTGCCAGCAGTTTGGTGACACCGGGACTAGCGGGAATCCACGAGCAGTACTTC
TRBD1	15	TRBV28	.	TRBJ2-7	CASSLPGQGLIQQYF	TGTGCCAGCAGTTTACCGGGACAGGGTCTAATTCAGCAGTACTTC
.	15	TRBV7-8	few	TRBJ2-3	CASSLAQGNTDTQYF	TGTGCCAGCAGCTTGGCTCAGGGGAACACAGATACGCAGTATTTT
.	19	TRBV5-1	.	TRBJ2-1	CASSLITFRTVFGYNEQFF	TGCGCCAGCAGCTTGATAACTTTCAGGACCGTTTTTGGCTACAATGAGCAGTTCTTC
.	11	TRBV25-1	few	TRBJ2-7	CASSQVSEQYF	TGTGCCAGCAGCCAGGTGTCCGAGCAGTACTTC
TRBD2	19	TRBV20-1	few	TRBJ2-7	CSARGPVGLAGGPRREQYF	TGCAGTGCTAGAGGCCCCGTGGGACTAGCGGGAGGGCCGCGGAGGGAGCAGTACTTC
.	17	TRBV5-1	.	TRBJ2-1	CASSLGGNLYSDNEQFF	TGCGCCAGCAGCTTGGGCGGGAACCTCTACTCGGACAATGAGCAGTTCTTC
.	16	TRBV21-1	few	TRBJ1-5	CASSKDRAGKGQPQHF	TGTGCCAGCAGCAAAGATAGGGCAGGTAAAGGCCAGCCCCAGCATTTT
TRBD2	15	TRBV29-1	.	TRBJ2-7	CSAQVPLAGGNEQYF	TGCAGCGCCCAGGTCCCCTTAGCGGGAGGAAACGAGCAGTACTTC
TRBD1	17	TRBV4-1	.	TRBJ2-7	CASSQEDRVRLGYEQYF	TGCGCCAGCAGCCAAGAGGACAGGGTGCGCCTAGGTTACGAGCAGTACTTC
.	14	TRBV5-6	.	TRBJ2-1	CASSLGPSEDEQFF	TGTGCCAGCAGCTTGGGGCCCTCGGAGGATGAGCAGTTCTTC
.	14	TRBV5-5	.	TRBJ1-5	CASSLTEGFEPQHF	TGTGCCAGCAGCCTAACGGAGGGGTTTGAGCCCCAGCATTTT
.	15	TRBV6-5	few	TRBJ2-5	CASSYSGVVKETQYF	TGTGCCAGCAGTTACTCCGGAGTGGTTAAAGAGACCCAGTACTTC
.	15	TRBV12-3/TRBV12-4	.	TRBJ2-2	CASSPGTGRTGELFF	TGTGCCAGCAGTCCCGGGACGGGTAGGACCGGGGAGCTGTTTTTT
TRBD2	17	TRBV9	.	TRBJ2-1	CASSVEGSSGAYNEQFF	TGTGCCAGCAGCGTAGAAGGTTCTAGCGGGGCCTACAATGAGCAGTTCTTC
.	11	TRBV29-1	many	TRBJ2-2	CSASDTGELFF	TGCAGCGCAAGTGACACCGGGGAGCTGTTTTTT
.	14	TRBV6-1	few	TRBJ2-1	CASSEAQGRNEQFF	TGTGCCAGCAGTGAGGCCCAGGGGAGAAATGAGCAGTTCTTC
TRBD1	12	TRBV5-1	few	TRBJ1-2	CASSIDRGGYTF	TGCGCCAGCAGCATAGACAGGGGTGGCTACACCTTC
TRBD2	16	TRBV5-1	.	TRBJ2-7	CASSPRTSGSSYEQNF	TGCGCCAGCAGCCCCCGGACTAGCGGGAGCTCCTACGAGCAGAACTTC
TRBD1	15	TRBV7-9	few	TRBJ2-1	CASSSTGTGYNEQFF	TGTGCCAGCAGCTCCACCGGGACAGGGTACAATGAGCAGTTCTTC
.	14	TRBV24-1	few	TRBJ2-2	CATSDKDKTGELFF	TGTGCCACCAGTGATAAGGATAAGACCGGGGAGCTGTTTTTT
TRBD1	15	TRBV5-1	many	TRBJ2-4	CASSLGTGEQNIQYF	TGCGCCAGCAGCTTGGGGACAGGGGAACAGAACATTCAGTACTTC
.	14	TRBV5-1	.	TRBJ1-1	CASSLAVMNTEAFF	TGCGCCAGCAGCTTGGCCGTGATGAACACTGAAGCTTTCTTT
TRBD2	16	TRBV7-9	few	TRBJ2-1	CASALGREVSYNEQFF	TGTGCCAGCGCGTTAGGGCGGGAGGTTTCCTACAATGAGCAGTTCTTC
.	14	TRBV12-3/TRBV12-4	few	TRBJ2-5	CASSYRDTQETQYF	TGTGCCAGCAGCTACCGGGACACCCAAGAGACCCAGTACTTC
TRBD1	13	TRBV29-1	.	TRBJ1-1	CSVVGQVGTEAFF	TGCAGCGTCGTAGGACAGGTGGGGACTGAAGCTTTCTTT
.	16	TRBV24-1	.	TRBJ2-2	CATSLPGHSNTGELFF	TGTGCCACCAGCTTACCGGGACACTCGAACACCGGGGAGCTGTTTTTT
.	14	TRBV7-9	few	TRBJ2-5	CASSLPQGPRTQYF	TGTGCCAGCAGCCTCCCCCAGGGGCCCAGGACCCAGTACTTC
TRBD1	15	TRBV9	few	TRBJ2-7	CASSAGQGGPYEQYF	TGTGCCAGCAGCGCGGGACAGGGGGGACCCTACGAGCAGTACTTC
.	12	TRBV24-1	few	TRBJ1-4	CATSDPTGVGAF	TGTGCCACCAGTGATCCGACAGGAGTCGGTGCGTTT
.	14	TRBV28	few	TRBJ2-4	CASRPPGGRNIQYF	TGTGCCAGCAGGCCCCCCGGGGGGCGAAACATTCAGTACTTC
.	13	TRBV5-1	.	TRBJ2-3	CASSLDVRDTQYF	TGCGCCAGCAGCTTGGACGTAAGAGATACGCAGTATTTT
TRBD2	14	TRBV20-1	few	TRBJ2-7	CSASGTSGMYEQYF	TGCAGTGCTAGTGGGACTAGCGGGATGTACGAGCAGTACTTC
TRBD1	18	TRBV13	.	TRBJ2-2	CASSFGMAGGLDTGELFF	TGTGCCAGCAGCTTCGGGATGGCAGGGGGTTTGGACACCGGGGAGCTGTTTTTT
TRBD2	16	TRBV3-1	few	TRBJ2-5	CASSQGSTSGSETQYF	TGTGCCAGCAGCCAAGGGTCGACTAGCGGGAGTGAGACCCAGTACTTC
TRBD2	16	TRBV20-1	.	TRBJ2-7	CSASMTSGSYSYEQYF	TGCAGTGCTAGTATGACTAGCGGGAGCTACTCCTACGAGCAGTACTTC